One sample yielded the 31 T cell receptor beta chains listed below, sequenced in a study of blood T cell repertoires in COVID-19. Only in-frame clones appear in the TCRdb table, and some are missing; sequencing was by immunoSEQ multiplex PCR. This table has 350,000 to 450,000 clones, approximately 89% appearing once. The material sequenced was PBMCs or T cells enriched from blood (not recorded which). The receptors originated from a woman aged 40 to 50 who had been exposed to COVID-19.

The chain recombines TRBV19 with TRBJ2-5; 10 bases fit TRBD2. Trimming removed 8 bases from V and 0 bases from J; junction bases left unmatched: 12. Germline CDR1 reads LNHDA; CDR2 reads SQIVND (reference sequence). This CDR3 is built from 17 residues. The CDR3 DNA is TGTGCCAGTTCCCGAAGGACTAGCGGTCCGTACCAAGAGACCCAGTACTTC. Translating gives CASSRRTSGPYQETQYF.

The CDR3 bases are TGTGCCAGCTCGTCTGGGCCAAACAATCAGCCCCAGCATTTT. It translates to CASSSGPNNQPQHF. V is TRBV6-5 and J is TRBJ1-5; D is undetermined. Germline V gives CDR1 MNHEY, CDR2 SVGAGI. Trimming took 8 bases from V and 3 from J, leaving 14 bases between them. The CDR3 sequence is 14 residues long.

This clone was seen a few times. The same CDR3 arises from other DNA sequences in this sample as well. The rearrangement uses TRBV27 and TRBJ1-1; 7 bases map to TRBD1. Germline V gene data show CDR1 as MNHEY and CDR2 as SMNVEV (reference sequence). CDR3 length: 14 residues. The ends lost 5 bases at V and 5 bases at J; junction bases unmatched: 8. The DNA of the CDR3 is TGTGCCAGCAGTCAGCGACAGGGTTCAACTGAAGCTTTCTTT. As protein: CASSQRQGSTEAFF.

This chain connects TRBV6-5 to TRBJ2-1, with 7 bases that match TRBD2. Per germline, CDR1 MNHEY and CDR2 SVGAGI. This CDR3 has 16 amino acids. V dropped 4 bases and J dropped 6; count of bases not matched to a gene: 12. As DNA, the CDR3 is TGTGCCAGCAGTTCCCTTCGGTTCTCGGGAGGCAATGAGCAGTTCTTC. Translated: CASSSLRFSGGNEQFF.

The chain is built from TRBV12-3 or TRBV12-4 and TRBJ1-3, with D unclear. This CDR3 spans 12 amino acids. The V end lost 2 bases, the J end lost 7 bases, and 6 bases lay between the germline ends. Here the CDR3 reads CASSLYSNTIYF. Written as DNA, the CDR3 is TGTGCCAGCAGTTTATACTCGAACACCATATATTTT.

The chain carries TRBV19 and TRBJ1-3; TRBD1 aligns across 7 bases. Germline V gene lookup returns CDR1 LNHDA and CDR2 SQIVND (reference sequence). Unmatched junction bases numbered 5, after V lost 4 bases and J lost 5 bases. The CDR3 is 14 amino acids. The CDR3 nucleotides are TGTGCCAGTAGTACCAACAGGGGAAGAAACACCATATATTTT. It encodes CASSTNRGRNTIYF.

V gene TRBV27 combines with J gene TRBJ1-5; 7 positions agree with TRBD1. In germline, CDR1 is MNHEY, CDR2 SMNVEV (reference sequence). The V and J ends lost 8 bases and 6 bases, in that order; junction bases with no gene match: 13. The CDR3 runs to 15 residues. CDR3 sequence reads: CASRANRGGSQPQHF. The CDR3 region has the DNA TGTGCCAGCCGAGCCAACAGGGGAGGAAGTCAGCCCCAGCATTTT.

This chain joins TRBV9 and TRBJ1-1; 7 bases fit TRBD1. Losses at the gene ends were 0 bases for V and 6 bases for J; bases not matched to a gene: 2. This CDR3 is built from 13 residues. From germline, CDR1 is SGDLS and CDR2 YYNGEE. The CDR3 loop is CASSVVGGPEAFF. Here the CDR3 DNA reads TGTGCCAGCAGCGTAGTAGGGGGCCCTGAAGCTTTCTTT.

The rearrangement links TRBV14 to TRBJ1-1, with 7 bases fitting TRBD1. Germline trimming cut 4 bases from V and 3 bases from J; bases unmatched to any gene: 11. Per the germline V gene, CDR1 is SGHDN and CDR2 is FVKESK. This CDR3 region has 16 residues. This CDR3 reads CASSLWTGWGDTEAFF. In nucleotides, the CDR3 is TGTGCCAGCAGCCTCTGGACAGGTTGGGGGGACACTGAAGCTTTCTTT.

The CDR3 reads CASRPTGVYEQYF. The CDR3 DNA reads TGTGCCAGCAGACCGACAGGGGTTTACGAGCAGTACTTC. The chain combines TRBV2 with TRBJ2-7, with 8 nucleotides matching TRBD1. After removal of 6 bases from V and 4 bases from J, the junction contained 5 bases not matched to a gene. The CDR3 length is 13 residues. CDR1 is SNHLY and CDR2 is FYNNEI in the germline V gene.

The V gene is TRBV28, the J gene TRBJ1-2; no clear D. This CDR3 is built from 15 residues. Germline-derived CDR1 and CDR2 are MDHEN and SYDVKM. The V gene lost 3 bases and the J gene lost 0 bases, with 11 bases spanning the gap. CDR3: CASSFMGSSNYGYTF. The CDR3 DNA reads TGTGCCAGCAGTTTTATGGGCAGCTCTAACTATGGCTACACCTTC.

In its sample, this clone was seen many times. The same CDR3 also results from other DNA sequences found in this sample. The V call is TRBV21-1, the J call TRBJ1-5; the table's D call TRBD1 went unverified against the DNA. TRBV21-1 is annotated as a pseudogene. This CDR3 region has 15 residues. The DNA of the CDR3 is TGTGCCAGCAGCAAAGGGGACAGGGGCAATCAGCCCCAGCATTTT. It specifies CASSKGDRGNQPQHF.

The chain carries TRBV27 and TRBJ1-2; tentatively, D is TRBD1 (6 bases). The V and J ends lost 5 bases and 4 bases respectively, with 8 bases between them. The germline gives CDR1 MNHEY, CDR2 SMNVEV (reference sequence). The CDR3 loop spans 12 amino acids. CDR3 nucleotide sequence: TGTGCCAGCAGTGACAGGAGCTATGGCTACACCTTC. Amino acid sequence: CASSDRSYGYTF.

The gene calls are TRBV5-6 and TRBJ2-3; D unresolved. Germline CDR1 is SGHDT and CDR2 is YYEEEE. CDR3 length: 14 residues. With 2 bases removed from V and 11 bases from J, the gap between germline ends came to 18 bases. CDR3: CASSFYLLHLGQYF. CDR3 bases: TGTGCCAGCAGCTTCTACCTACTACACCTGGGGCAGTATTTT. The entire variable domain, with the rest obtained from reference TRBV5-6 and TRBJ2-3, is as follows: DAGVTQSPTHLIKTRGQQVTLRCSPKSGHDTVSWYQQALGQGPQFIFQYYEEEERQRGNFPDRFSGHQFPNYSSELNVNALLLGDSALYLCASSFYLLHLGQYFGPGTRLTVL.

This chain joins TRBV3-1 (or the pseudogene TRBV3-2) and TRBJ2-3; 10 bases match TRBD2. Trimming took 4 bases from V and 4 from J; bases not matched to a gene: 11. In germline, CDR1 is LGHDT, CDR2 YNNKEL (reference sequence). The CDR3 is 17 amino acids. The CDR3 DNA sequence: TGTGCCAGCAGCCCGACCTTAGCGGGGGGTCCGGCAGATACGCAGTATTTT. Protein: CASSPTLAGGPADTQYF.

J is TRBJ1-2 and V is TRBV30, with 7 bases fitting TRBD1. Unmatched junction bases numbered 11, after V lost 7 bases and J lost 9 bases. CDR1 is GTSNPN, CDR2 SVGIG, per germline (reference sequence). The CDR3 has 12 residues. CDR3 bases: TGTGCCTCTCTAACGGGCAGGGGGAGCTACACCTTC. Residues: CASLTGRGSYTF.

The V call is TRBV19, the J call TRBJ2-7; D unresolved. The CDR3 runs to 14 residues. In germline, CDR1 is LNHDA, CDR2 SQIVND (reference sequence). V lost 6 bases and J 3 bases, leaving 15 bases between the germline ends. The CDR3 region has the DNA TGTGCCAGTAGCCTAACAGTGTCCGACTACGAGCAGTACTTC. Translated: CASSLTVSDYEQYF.

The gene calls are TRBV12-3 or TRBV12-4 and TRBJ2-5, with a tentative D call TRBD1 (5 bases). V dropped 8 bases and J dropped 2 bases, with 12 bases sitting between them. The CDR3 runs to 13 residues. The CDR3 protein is CASRQGAQETQYF. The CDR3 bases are TGTGCCAGCCGCCAAGGGGCTCAAGAGACCCAGTACTTC.

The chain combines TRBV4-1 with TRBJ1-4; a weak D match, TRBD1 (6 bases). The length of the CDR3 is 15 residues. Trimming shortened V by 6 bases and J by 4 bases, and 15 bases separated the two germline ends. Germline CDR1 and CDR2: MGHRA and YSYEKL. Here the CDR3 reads CASSGPGVVNEKLFF. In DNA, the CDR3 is TGCGCCAGCAGTGGGCCAGGGGTCGTTAATGAAAAACTGTTTTTT.

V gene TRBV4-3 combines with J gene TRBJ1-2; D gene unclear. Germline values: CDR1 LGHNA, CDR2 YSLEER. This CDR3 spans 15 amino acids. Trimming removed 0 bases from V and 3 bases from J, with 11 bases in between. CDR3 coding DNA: TGCGCCAGCAGCCAAGACGGGGAGATTTACTATGGCTACACCTTC. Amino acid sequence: CASSQDGEIYYGYTF.

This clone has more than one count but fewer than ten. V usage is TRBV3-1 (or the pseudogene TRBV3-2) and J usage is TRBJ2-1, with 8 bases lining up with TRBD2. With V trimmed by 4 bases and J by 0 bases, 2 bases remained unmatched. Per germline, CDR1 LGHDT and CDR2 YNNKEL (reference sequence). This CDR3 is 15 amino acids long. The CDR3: CASSPSGSSYNEQFF. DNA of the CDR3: TGTGCCAGCAGCCCTAGCGGGTCCTCCTACAATGAGCAGTTCTTC.

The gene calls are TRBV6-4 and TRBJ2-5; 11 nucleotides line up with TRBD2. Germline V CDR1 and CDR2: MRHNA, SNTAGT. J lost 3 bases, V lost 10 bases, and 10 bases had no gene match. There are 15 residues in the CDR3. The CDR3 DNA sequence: TGTGCCACCCTAAGACTAGCGGGGAAAGAAGAGACCCAGTACTTC. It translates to CATLRLAGKEETQYF.

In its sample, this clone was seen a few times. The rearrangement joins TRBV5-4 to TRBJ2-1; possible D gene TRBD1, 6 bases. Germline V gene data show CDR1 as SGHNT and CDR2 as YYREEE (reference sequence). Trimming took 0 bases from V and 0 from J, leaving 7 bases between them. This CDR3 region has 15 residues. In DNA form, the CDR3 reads TGTGCCAGCAGCTTGGTCAGGGGCTCCTACAATGAGCAGTTCTTC. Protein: CASSLVRGSYNEQFF.

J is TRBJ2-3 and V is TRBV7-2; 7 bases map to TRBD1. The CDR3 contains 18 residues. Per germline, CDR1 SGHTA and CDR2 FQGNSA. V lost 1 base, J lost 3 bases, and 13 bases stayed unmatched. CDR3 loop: CASSLGAKGAQRTDTQYF. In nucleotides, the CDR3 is TGTGCCAGCAGCTTAGGGGCGAAGGGGGCGCAAAGGACAGATACGCAGTATTTT.

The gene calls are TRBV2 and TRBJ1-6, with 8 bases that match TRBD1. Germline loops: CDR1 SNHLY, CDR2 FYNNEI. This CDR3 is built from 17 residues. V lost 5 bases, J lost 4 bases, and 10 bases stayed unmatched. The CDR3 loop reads CASSTGTGLIYNSPLHF. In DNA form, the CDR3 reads TGTGCCAGCAGTACCGGGACAGGCCTGATATATAATTCACCCCTCCACTTT. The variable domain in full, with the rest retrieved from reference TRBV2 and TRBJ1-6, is EPEVTQTPSHQVTQMGQEVILRCVPISNHLYFYWYRQILGQKVEFLVSFYNNEISEKSEIFDDQFSVERPDGSNFTLKIRSTKLEDSAMYFCASSTGTGLIYNSPLHFGNGTRLTVT.

The CDR3 DNA is TGTGCCAGCAGCTTAGGTTTAATAGCGGATGGCTCCGGAGAGACCCAGTACTTC. Translation gives CASSLGLIADGSGETQYF. The chain employs TRBV7-2 and TRBJ2-5; D possibly corresponds to TRBD2 (6 bases). The CDR3 covers 18 residues. Trimming removed 1 base from V and 4 bases from J, with 22 bases in between. The germline V gene encodes CDR1 SGHTA and CDR2 FQGNSA.

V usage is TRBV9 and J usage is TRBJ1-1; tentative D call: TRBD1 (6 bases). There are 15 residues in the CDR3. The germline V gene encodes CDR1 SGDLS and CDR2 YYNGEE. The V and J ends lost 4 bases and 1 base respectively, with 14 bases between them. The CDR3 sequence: CASSSRTVPNTEAFF. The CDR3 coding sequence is TGTGCCAGCAGCTCCAGGACAGTTCCGAACACTGAAGCTTTCTTT.

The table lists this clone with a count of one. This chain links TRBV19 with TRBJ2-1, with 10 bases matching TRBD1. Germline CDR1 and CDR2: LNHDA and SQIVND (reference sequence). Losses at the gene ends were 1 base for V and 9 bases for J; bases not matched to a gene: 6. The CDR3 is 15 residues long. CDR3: CASSIVGTGVSEQFF. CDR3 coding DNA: TGTGCCAGTAGTATAGTCGGGACAGGGGTAAGTGAGCAGTTCTTC.

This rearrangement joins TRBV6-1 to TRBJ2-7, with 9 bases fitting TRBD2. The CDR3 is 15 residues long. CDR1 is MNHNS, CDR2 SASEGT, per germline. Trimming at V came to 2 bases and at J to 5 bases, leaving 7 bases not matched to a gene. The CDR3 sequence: CASSEIAGGPNEQYF. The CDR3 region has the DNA TGTGCCAGCAGTGAAATTGCGGGAGGGCCAAACGAGCAGTACTTC.

CDR3: CASSSVGAGHLSSYNEQFF. CDR3 bases: TGTGCCAGCAGTTCCGTTGGGGCAGGGCATTTGAGCTCCTACAATGAGCAGTTCTTC. This chain links TRBV5-6 with TRBJ2-1; TRBD1 is a possible D gene (5 bases). The CDR3 spans 19 residues. Germline lookup yields CDR1 SGHDT and CDR2 YYEEEE. Trimming left V 5 bases short and J 0 bases short, with 24 bases between.

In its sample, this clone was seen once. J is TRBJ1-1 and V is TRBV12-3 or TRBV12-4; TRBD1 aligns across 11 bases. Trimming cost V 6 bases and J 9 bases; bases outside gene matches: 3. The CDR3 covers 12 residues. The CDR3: CASRWTGGQAFF. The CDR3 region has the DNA TGTGCCAGCAGGTGGACAGGGGGCCAAGCTTTCTTT.